Listed here are 2 T cell receptor beta chains from one sample, sequenced in a study of blood T cell repertoires in COVID-19. Method: immunoSEQ multiplex PCR; TCRdb's copy keeps in-frame clones and lacks some. Of about 440,000 clones in the sample, around 89% were seen once. What was sequenced was peripheral blood. The receptors were gathered from a woman in her twenties or thirties with acute or convalescent COVID-19.

This chain uses TRBV18 with TRBJ2-5, with D possibly TRBD1 on 6 matching bases. This CDR3 has 13 residues. Looked up from germline, CDR1 is KGHSH and CDR2 is LQKENI. V was clipped by 4 bases and J by 5 bases, with 11 bases between them. As DNA, the CDR3 is TGTGCCAGCTCACAGGGGGTTCGGGAGACCCAGTACTTC. It codes for CASSQGVRETQYF.

The chain combines TRBV7-9 with TRBJ2-7; tentatively, D is TRBD2 (5 bases). Trimming removed 5 bases from V and 3 bases from J, with 14 bases in between. The V gene's germline CDR1 is SEHNR and CDR2 FQNEAQ (reference sequence). The CDR3 consists of 14 residues. DNA of the CDR3: TGTGCCAGCAGCCTTACGACTGGACTCTACGAGCAGTACTTC. It specifies CASSLTTGLYEQYF.